This TCR beta chain was captured by sequencing in a study of cytomegalovirus exposure and HLA in healthy donors. The length of the CDR3 is 16 residues. V was trimmed by 6 bases and J by 3 bases, leaving 17 bases between them. CDR1 and CDR2 (germline): LNHDA, SQIVND (reference sequence). With 60 Vbeta and 13 Jbeta primers, the PCR was carried out. Here immunoSEQ multiplex PCR was the method, and the copy in TCRdb shows in-frame clones only, minus some. This sample has roughly 150,000 clones; over 75% occur once, and the top ten carry 5% to 6.5%. Note on this clone: What it binds is not known.

General study results and limits: TCR beta sequences numbering around 15,000 were associated with HLA alleles at 0.05 false discovery rate in a later analysis. Among CMV-associated TCR beta chains, most appeared HLA-restricted in a later analysis. Productive status was seen about 90% or about 30% of the time for most TCR beta V segments in an earlier analysis. Among donors in an Asian-associated ancestry cluster, a later analysis reportedly found fewer N-insertions than the approximately 670-donor mean.

The J gene is TRBJ1-4, the V gene TRBV19; D perhaps matches TRBD1 (6 bases). This receptor was taken from a young man in good health and CMV-seropositive. Input material: PBMCs. CDR3 DNA sequence: TGTGCCAGTAGATCACACCAGGGGTCAGCTAATGAAAAACTGTTTTTT. Translating gives CASRSHQGSANEKLFF.